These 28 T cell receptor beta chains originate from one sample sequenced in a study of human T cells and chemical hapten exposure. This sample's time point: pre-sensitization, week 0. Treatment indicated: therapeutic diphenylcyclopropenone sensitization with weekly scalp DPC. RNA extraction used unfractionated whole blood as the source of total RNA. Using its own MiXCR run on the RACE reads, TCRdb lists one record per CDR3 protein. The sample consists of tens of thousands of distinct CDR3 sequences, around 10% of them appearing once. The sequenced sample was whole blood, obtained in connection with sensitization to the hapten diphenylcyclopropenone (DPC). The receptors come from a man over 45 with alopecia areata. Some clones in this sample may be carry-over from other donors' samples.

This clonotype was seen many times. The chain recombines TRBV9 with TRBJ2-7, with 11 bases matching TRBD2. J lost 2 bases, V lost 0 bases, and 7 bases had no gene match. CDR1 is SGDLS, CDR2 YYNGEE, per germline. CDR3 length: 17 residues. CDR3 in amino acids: CASSVGVGLAEPYEQYF. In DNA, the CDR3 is TGTGCCAGCAGCGTAGGGGTGGGACTAGCGGAACCCTACGAGCAGTACTTC.

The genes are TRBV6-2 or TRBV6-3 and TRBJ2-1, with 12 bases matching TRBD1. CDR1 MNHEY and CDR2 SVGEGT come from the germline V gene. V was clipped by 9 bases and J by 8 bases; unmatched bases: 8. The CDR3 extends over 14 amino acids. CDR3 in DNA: TGTGCCAGTCGAGGGACAGGGGGCCTGGATGAGCAGTTCTTC. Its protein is CASRGTGGLDEQFF.

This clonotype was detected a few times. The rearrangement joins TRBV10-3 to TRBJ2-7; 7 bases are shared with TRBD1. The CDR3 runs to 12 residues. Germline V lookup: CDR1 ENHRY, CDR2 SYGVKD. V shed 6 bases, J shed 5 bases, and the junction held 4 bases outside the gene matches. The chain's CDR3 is CAIRDRFDEQYF. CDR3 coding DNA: TGTGCCATCAGGGACAGGTTCGACGAGCAGTACTTC.

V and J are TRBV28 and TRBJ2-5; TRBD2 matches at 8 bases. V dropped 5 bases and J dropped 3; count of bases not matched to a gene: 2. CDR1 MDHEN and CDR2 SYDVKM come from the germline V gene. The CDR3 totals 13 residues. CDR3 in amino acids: CASSDSGKETQYF. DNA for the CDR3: TGTGCCAGCAGTGATAGCGGGAAAGAGACCCAGTACTTC.

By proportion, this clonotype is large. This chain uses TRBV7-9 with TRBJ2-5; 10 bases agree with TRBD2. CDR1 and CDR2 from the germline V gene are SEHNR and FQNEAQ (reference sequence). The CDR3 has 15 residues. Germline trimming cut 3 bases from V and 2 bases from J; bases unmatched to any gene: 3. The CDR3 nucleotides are TGTGCCAGCAGCTTTGGACTAGCGGAACAAGAGACCCAGTACTTC. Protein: CASSFGLAEQETQYF.

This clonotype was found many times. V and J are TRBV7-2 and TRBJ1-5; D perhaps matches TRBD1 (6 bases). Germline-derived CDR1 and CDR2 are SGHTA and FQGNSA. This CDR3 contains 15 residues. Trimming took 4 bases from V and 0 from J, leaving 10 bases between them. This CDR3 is CASSWGHYSNQPQHF. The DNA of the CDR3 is TGTGCCAGCAGCTGGGGACATTATAGCAATCAGCCCCAGCATTTT.

The CDR3 spells CSVTNRGGGTEAFF. The CDR3 DNA sequence: TGCAGCGTTACAAACAGGGGTGGGGGCACTGAAGCTTTCTTT. This chain uses TRBV29-1 with TRBJ1-1; 7 bases agree with TRBD1. Germline assignment: CDR1 SQVTM and CDR2 ANQGSEA. With 5 bases clipped from V and 4 bases from J, the junction kept 10 bases outside the gene matches. This CDR3 is 14 amino acids long.

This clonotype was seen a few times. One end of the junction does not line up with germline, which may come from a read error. CDR3 sequence: CASSLQVGWGTGELFF. CDR3 bases: TGTGCTAGCAGCCTCCAAGTTGGCTGGGGCACCGGGGAGCTGTTTTTT. This chain connects TRBV7-7 to TRBJ2-2; D is ambiguous. Germline V lookup: CDR1 SSHAT, CDR2 FNYEAQ (reference sequence). The CDR3 runs to 16 residues.

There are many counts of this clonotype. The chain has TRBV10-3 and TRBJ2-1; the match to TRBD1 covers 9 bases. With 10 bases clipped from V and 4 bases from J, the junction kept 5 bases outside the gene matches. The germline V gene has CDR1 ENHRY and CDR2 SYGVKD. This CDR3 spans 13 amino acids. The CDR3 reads CATRDREYNEQFF. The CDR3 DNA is TGTGCCACCCGGGACAGGGAATACAATGAGCAGTTCTTC.

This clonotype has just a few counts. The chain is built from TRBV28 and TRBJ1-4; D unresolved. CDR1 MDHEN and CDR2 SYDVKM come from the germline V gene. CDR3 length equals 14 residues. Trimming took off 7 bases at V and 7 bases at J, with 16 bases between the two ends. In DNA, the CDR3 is TGTGCCAGCACCGCTCACGACCGAATTGAAAAACTGTTTTTT. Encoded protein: CASTAHDRIEKLFF.

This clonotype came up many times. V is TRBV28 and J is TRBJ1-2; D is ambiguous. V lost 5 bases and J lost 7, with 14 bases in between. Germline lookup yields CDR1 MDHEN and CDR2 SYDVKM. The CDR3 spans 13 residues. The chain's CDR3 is CASSPSRKGGYTF. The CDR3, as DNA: TGTGCCAGCAGTCCTTCTAGGAAGGGTGGCTACACCTTC.

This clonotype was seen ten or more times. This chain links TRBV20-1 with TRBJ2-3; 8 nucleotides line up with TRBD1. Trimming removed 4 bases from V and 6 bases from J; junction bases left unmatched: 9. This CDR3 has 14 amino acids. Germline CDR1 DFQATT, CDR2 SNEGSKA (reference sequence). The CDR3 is CSAKDRALADTQYF. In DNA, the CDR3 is TGCAGTGCTAAGGACAGGGCCCTGGCTGATACGCAGTATTTT.

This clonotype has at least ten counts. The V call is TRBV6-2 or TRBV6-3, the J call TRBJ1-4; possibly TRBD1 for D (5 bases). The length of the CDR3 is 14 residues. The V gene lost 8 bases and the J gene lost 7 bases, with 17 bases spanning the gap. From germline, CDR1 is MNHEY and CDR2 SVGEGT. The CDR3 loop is CASEPGPRGEKLFF. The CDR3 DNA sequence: TGTGCCAGCGAACCGGGACCACGGGGTGAAAAACTGTTTTTT.

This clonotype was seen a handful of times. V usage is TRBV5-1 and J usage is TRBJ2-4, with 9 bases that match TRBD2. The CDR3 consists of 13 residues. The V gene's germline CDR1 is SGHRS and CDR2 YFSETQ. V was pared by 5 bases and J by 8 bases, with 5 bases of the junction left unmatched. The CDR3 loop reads CASSEAGGHIQYF. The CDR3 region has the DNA TGCGCCAGCAGTGAAGCGGGAGGTCACATTCAGTACTTC.

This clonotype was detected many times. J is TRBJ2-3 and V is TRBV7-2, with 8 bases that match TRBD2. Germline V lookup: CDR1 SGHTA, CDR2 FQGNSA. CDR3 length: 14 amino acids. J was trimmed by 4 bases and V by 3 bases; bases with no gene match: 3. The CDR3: CASSFSGMADTQYF. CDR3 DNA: TGTGCCAGCAGCTTTAGCGGGATGGCAGATACGCAGTATTTT.

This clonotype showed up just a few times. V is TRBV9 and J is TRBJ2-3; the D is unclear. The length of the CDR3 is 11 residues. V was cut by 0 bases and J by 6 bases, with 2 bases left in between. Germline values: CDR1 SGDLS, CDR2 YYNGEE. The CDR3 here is CASSVEDTQYF. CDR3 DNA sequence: TGTGCCAGCAGCGTAGAGGATACGCAGTATTTT.

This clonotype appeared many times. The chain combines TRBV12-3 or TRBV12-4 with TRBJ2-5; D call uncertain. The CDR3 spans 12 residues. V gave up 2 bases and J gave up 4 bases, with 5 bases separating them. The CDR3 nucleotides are TGTGCCAGCAGTTTAAACGGAGAGACCCAGTACTTC. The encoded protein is CASSLNGETQYF.

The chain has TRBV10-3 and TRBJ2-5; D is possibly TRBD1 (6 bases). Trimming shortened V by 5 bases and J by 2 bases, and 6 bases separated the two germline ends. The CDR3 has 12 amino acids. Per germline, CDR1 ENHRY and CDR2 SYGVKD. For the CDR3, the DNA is TGTGCCATCAGTACAGGGCAAGAGACCCAGTACTTC. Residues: CAISTGQETQYF.

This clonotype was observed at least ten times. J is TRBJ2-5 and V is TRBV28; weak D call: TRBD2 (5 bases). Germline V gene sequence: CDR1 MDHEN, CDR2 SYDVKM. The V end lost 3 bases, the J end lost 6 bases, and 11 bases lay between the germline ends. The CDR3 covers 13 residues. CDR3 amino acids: CASSLTRGKTQYF. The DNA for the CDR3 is TGTGCCAGCAGTTTGACACGGGGAAAGACCCAGTACTTC. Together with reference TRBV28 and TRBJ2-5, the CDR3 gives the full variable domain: DVKVTQSSRYLVKRTGEKVFLECVQDMDHENMFWYRQDPGLGLRLIYFSYDVKMKEKGDIPEGYSVSREKKERFSLILESASTNQTSMYLCASSLTRGKTQYFGPGTRLLVL.

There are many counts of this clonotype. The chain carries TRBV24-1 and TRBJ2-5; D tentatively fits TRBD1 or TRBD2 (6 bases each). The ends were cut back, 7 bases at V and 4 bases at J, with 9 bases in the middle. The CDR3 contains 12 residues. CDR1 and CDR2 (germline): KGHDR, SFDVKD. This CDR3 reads CATSGGLETQYF. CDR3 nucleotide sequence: TGTGCCACCAGCGGGGGCCTAGAGACCCAGTACTTC.

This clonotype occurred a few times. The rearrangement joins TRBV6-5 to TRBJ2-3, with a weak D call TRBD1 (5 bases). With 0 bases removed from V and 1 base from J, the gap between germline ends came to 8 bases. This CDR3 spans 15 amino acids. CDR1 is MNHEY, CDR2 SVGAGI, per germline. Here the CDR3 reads CASSYSGRGTDTQYF. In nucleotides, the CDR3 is TGTGCCAGCAGTTACTCTGGCAGGGGCACAGATACGCAGTATTTT.

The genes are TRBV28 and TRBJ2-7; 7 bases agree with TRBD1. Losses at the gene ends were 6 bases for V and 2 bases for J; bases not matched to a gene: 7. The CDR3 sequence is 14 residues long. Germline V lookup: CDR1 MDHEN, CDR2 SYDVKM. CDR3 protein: CASSFGTATYEQYF. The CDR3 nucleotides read TGTGCCAGCAGCTTCGGGACAGCTACCTACGAGCAGTACTTC.

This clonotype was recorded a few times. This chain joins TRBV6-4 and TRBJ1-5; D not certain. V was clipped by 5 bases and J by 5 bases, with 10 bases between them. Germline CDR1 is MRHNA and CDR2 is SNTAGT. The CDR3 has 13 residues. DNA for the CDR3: TGTGCCAGCAGTATGGGCGGAGATCAGCCCCAGCATTTT. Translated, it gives CASSMGGDQPQHF.

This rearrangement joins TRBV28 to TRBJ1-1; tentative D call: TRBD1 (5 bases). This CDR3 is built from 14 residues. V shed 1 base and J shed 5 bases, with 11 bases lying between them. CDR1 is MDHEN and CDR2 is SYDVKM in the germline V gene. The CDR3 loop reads CASSLSGARTEAFF. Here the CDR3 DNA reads TGTGCCAGCAGTTTATCCGGGGCTAGGACTGAAGCTTTCTTT.

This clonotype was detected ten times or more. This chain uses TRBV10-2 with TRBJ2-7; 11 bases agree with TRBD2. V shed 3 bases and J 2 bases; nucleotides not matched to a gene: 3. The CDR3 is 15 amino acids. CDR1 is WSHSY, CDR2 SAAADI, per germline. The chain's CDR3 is CASSDSLAGAYEQYF. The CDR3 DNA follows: TGCGCCAGCAGTGACTCACTAGCGGGGGCCTACGAGCAGTACTTC.

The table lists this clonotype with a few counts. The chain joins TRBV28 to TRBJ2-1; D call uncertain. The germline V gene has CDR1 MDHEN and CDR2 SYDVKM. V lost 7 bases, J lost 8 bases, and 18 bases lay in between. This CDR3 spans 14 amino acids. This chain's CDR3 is CASTPRLPAHEQFF. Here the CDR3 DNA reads TGTGCCAGCACCCCGCGACTCCCGGCCCATGAGCAGTTCTTC.

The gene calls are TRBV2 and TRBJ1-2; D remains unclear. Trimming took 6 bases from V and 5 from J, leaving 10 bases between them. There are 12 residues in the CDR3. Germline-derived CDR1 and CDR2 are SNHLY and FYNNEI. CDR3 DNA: TGTGCCAGCAGAGAGGACCTATATGGCTACACCTTC. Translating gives CASREDLYGYTF.

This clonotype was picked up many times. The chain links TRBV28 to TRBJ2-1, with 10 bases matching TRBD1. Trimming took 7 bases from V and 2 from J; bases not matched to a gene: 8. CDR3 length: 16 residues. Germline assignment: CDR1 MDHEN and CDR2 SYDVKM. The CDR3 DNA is TGTGCCAGCACCCTCGTAGGGACAGGGGCCTACAATGAGCAGTTCTTC. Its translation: CASTLVGTGAYNEQFF.